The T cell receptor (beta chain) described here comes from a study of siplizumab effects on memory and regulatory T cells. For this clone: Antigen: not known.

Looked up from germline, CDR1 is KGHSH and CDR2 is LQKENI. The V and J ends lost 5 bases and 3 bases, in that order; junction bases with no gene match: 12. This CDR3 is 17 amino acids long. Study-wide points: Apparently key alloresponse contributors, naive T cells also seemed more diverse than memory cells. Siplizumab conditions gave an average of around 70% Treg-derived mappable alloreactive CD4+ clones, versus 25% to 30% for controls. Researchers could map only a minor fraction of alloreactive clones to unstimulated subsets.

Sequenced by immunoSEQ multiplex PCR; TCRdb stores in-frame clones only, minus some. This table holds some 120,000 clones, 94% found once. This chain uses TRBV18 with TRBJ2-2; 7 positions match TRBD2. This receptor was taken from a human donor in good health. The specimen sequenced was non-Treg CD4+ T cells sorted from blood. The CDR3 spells CASSRLALTGDTGELFF. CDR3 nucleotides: TGTGCCAGCTCAAGACTAGCCCTTACTGGGGACACCGGGGAGCTGTTTTTT.